This T cell receptor beta chain emerged from a study of blood T cell repertoires in COVID-19 (dated by TCRdb to between 2020 and 2021). Regarding the research as a whole: Collaborator samples came from the United States, Italy and Spain and covered acute and convalescent phases of COVID-19. HLA class I and class II types, where available, came from metadata supplied by the sample provider rather than from assay-based typing. The repertoires were released in a freely available public database meant as a resource for research on the immune response to SARS-CoV-2. The material from the prospective study consisted of cDNA or gDNA derived from T cells, B-cell-depleted T cells, or PBMCs. Deeply sampled blood TCRbeta repertoires from subjects exposed to, actively infected with, or recovered from COVID-19 were included in the dataset. The samples were drawn from two sources: the first 160 participants of the ongoing ImmuneRACE study, and approximately 1,300 subjects contributed by 6 global collaborators. The sample metadata nearly always contained a de-identified subject ID, COVID-19 status, age in years and sex.

This clone was counted between two and nine times. The specificity of this receptor is unknown. Base qualities are not recorded, but no much larger clone differs from it by a single base. Collaborating institutions collected whole blood in K2EDTA tubes following their own protocols. For TCRbeta analysis, collaborators shipped samples as frozen whole blood, isolated PBMCs, or DNA extracted from either of those sample types. In the germline V gene (reference sequence), CDR1 corresponds to LNHDA and CDR2 to SQIVND. Measured from the cysteine to the phenylalanine, the CDR3 is 15 residues long. Only the CDR3 DNA stays, 45 bases, in frame from base 1. Relative to germline, V is 6 bases shorter and J is 3 bases shorter, with 17 bases between their ends. What the work shows at the level of the full study, not this receptor alone: Clinical and demographic metadata were provided uncurated, with the amount varying by source and participant.

The immunoSEQ Assay, a bias-controlled multiplex PCR, was used to amplify TCRbeta CDR3 regions from genomic DNA. The paper's data handling went like this. Nucleated cell counts per sample were estimated from amplification of reference gene primers within the assay. To quantify the absolute abundance of each unique TCRbeta CDR3 rearrangement, sequence reads were collapsed and filtered. For each sample, productive Simpson clonality was calculated as the square root of Simpson's diversity index across productive rearrangements. The table was pulled from immuneACCESS by TCRdb, which kept in-frame rearrangements only. Such tables lose some clones; where checked, under half of the loss comes from unresolved V genes, and the rest has no known cause. V and J calls and clone size are those listed in that table; D and trimming were worked out from the DNA. For this sample there are 200,000 to 250,000 clones; roughly 79% appear just once. 1.5% to 2% of the sample belongs to the ten largest clones.

The receptor comes from a woman older than 75 with acute or convalescent COVID-19. Sequenced material: peripheral blood. This chain is built from TRBV19 and TRBJ1-2; a tentative D call is TRBD1 (5 bases match). The DNA is TGTGCCAGTAGCAAACGCAGGGAAAGGTACTATGGCTACACCTTC. It encodes CASSKRRERYYGYTF.